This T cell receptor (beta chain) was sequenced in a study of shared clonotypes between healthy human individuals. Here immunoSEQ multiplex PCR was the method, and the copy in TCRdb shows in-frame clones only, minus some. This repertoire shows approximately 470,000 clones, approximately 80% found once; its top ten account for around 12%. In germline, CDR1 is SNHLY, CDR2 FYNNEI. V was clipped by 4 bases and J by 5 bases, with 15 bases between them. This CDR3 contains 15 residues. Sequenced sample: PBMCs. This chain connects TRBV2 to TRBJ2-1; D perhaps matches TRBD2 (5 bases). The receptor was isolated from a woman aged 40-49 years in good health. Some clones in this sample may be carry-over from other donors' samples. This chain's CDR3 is CASSGRGAIDNEQFF. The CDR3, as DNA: TGTGCCAGCAGTGGACGGGGTGCGATTGACAATGAGCAGTTCTTC.